This T cell receptor beta chain emerged from a study of blood T cell repertoires in COVID-19. Study-wide background: In each case, the material was cDNA or gDNA derived from T cells, B-cell-depleted T cells, or PBMCs.

Profiled with immunoSEQ multiplex PCR; TCRdb holds only in-frame clones, not every one. The table lists some 150,000 clones, 87% of them singletons, with around 0.91% in the top ten. Only one count was recorded for this clone. With 3 bases removed from V and 3 bases from J, the gap between germline ends came to 6 bases. The CDR3 contains 12 residues. This chain links TRBV12-3 or TRBV12-4 with TRBJ2-7; D unresolved. The sequenced material came from peripheral blood. This receptor was taken from a woman in her forties or fifties with acute or convalescent COVID-19. CDR3 in amino acids: CASSFQVYEQYF. CDR3 bases: TGTGCCAGCAGTTTTCAGGTCTACGAGCAGTACTTC.